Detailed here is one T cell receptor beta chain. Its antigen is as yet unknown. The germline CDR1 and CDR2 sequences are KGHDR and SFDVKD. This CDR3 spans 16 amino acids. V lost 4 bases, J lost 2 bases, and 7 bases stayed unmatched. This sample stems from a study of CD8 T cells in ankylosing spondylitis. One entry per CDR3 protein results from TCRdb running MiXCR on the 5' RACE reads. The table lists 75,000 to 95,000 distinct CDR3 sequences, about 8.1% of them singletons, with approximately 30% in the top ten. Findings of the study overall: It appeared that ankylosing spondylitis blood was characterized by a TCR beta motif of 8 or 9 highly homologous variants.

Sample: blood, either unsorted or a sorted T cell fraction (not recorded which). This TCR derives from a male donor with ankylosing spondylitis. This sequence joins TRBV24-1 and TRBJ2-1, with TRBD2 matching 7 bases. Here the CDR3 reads CATSDPSSGPYNEQFF. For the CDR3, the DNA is TGTGCCACCAGTGACCCTTCTAGCGGCCCCTACAATGAGCAGTTCTTC.